A single T cell receptor beta chain is shown here with its context. Antigen: not known. This entry belongs to a study of monozygotic twins with inflammatory bowel disease. Overall study findings and caveats: Since immunosuppressive treatments differed, patient repertoires may have gained added variability. Healthy co-twins showed greater TCRbeta diversity (inverse Simpson) than IBD patients.

CDR1 is SGHDN, CDR2 FVKESK, per germline. The CDR3 runs to 15 residues. Reprocessing the 5' RACE reads, TCRdb reports a single entry for every CDR3 protein and omits DNA. The listing records approximately 150,000 distinct CDR3 sequences. The sequenced material came from blood. This TCR was sampled from a human donor with ulcerative colitis or Crohn's disease, or a healthy co-twin of an affected twin (not recorded which). The V gene is TRBV14, the J gene TRBJ2-3; TCRdb reports TRBD2, a call that lacks DNA to check it against. The CDR3 sequence: CASSQDRVTAYTQYF.